This TCR beta chain was captured in a study of CD8+CD57+ T cells in acquired aplastic anemia. Patients chosen for sequencing had shown CD8+CD57+ cell expansion by flow cytometry. The V and J ends lost 6 bases and 6 bases, in that order; junction bases with no gene match: 11. This CDR3 has 15 residues. The germline CDR1 and CDR2 sequences are SGHAT and FQNNGV. In the case of this clonotype: Its antigen is not known. Being one base from a much bigger clone, this may be a read error.

The template for TCR beta VDJ and CDR3 sequence profiling was genomic DNA. One entry per CDR3 protein results from TCRdb running MiXCR on the reads. Of 150,000 to 200,000 distinct CDR3 sequences in the sample, around 45% were seen once. Broader study findings: A set of twenty-nine CD8+ CDR3 sequences was shared between patients and controls, and these sequences appeared highly expressed in patients.

The chain couples TRBV11-2 to TRBJ1-1; the match to TRBD1 covers 9 bases. This clonotype was obtained from a human donor with aplastic anemia. The sequenced material came from sorted CD4+, CD8+, or CD8+CD57+ T cells (not recorded which) from PBMCs. Written as DNA, the CDR3 is TGTGCCAGCAGTCCATACAGGGGGCGTGGGGCTGAAGCTTTCTTT. Protein: CASSPYRGRGAEAFF.